The sample holds many counts of the clone carrying this T cell receptor beta chain. The target antigen is unknown. A library prepared for alpha chains yielded this beta chain as an off-target read; its size is of little meaning. This sample is drawn from a study of spatial heterogeneity in lung cancer. Study information: Sequencing consistently turned up more beta-chain sequences than alpha-chain sequences.

This CDR3 has 14 residues. Germline CDR1 LNHDA, CDR2 SQIVND (reference sequence). Losses at the gene ends were 3 bases for V and 6 bases for J; bases not matched to a gene: 5. Study results and caveats: The study found ubiquitous expanded tumor TCRs in blood more at resection than follow-up.

A distinct unique molecular identifier was carried by each TCR cDNA molecule. TCRdb used MiXCR to reprocess the 5' RACE reads, holding one entry per CDR3 protein. The sample has 7,000 to 8,000 distinct CDR3 sequences, around 7% seen once. The sample's time point: sample taken at primary tumor resection. Researchers sequenced whole RNA taken from tumor, nontumor lung or frozen PBMC without sorting. The donors comprised around 72 untreated early-stage non-small cell lung cancer patients. This specimen consisted of PBMCs, obtained at surgery. The sequence derives from a male donor with early-stage non-small cell lung cancer. The V and J genes are TRBV19 and TRBJ2-4; 7 bases map to TRBD2. The CDR3 spells CASSISSGINIQYF. The CDR3 region has the DNA TGTGCCAGTAGTATCTCCAGCGGGATAAACATTCAGTACTTC.